Listed below are T cell receptor beta chains from one sample, sequenced in a study of blood T cell repertoires in COVID-19. Sequenced by immunoSEQ multiplex PCR; TCRdb stores in-frame clones only, minus some. This sample carries more than 80,000 clones, 70% to 90% of them seen once, and the ten largest clones take under 2%. The material sequenced was peripheral blood. These receptors were collected from a man older than 75 with acute or convalescent COVID-19. Each CDR3 is given without its conserved first and last residue.

V	J	CDR3
TRBV9	TRBJ1-1	ASSVNLGTSEAF
TRBV30	TRBJ1-2	AWSVGGQRYGYT
TRBV25-1	TRBJ1-4	ASSAGQGFFGTNEKLF
TRBV30	TRBJ2-2	AWTNGAAGAGGELF
TRBV19	TRBJ2-3	ASSIGASGSLTDTQY
TRBV19	TRBJ2-5	ASSTGQQETQY
TRBV28	TRBJ2-1	ASSGETGSRTYNEQF
TRBV7-8	TRBJ2-2	ASSFRLGVRTGELF
TRBV18	TRBJ2-1	ASSPPAGRAGEQF
TRBV18	TRBJ1-1	ASSPREGGEAF
TRBV5-4	TRBJ2-7	ASSLAGGLYEQY
TRBV28	TRBJ2-3	ASSRLAGGITDTQY
TRBV5-5	TRBJ2-3	ASSPRGRLTDTQY
TRBV28	TRBJ1-6	ASSLSHRGSPLH
TRBV19	TRBJ2-2	ASSGGQGPTGELF
TRBV28	TRBJ1-2	ASWDRRTGYT
TRBV12-3/TRBV12-4	TRBJ2-7	ASKESGYEQY
TRBV2	TRBJ1-2	ASHSPLGGGGGGYT
TRBV10-3	TRBJ1-2	AISESPGNGYT
TRBV7-3	TRBJ2-3	ASSLGQGAGDTQY
TRBV29-1	TRBJ2-1	SVLAGGGNEQF
TRBV2	TRBJ2-7	ASSGNRGYEQY
TRBV9	TRBJ2-6	ASSVAISPSGTAGANVLT
TRBV28	TRBJ1-4	ASSAQGLLEKLF
TRBV19	TRBJ2-2	ASRTGFGTGELF
TRBV11-1	TRBJ1-2	ASSPSPHMGAPGYT
TRBV6-2/TRBV6-3	TRBJ2-1	ASSYKGGSGRPRGGNEQF
TRBV4-3	TRBJ2-3	ASSQAGVSTDTQY
TRBV28	TRBJ2-7	ASTLQFGEQY
TRBV7-9	TRBJ1-3	ASSRAVGLSVGNTIY
TRBV5-1	TRBJ1-4	ASSPGQGANEKLF
TRBV6-5	TRBJ1-1	ASRLGGNTEAF
TRBV6-2/TRBV6-3	TRBJ1-6	ASSPRDDRGWDSPLH
TRBV6-5	TRBJ1-6	ASKNNPNSPLH
TRBV2	TRBJ1-1	ASSERTGRTEAF
TRBV25-1	TRBJ1-2	ASSDRGGAGYGYT
TRBV24-1	TRBJ2-3	ATSDPSRGFSTDTQY
TRBV19	TRBJ1-1	ASSQPGGGGLAEAF
TRBV28	TRBJ1-2	ATLRPGTGGVYGYT
TRBV19	TRBJ1-5	ASSGQGVRNQPQH
TRBV5-4	TRBJ2-7	ASSLDGTLGY
TRBV10-1	TRBJ2-1	ASSEGLAGGPHEQF
TRBV21-1	TRBJ2-1	ASSLRQGPYNEQF
TRBV27	TRBJ1-2	ASSLMGQNYGYT
TRBV5-6	TRBJ2-1	ASSPGTSVYNEQF
TRBV3-1/TRBV3-2	TRBJ2-1	ASRPDRGTYNEQF
TRBV11-2	TRBJ2-7	ASSLDSGPYEQY
TRBV11-2	TRBJ2-2	ASSSPGLAGRNTGELF
TRBV15	TRBJ1-5	ATSPRDNQPQH
TRBV3-1/TRBV3-2	TRBJ2-5	ASSQGSAGEETQY
TRBV6-4	TRBJ1-1	ASSHSDSLCLVVNTEAF
TRBV6-2/TRBV6-3	TRBJ2-1	ASSSRRGRRLEQF
TRBV2	TRBJ2-1	ASSVIAQATYNEQF